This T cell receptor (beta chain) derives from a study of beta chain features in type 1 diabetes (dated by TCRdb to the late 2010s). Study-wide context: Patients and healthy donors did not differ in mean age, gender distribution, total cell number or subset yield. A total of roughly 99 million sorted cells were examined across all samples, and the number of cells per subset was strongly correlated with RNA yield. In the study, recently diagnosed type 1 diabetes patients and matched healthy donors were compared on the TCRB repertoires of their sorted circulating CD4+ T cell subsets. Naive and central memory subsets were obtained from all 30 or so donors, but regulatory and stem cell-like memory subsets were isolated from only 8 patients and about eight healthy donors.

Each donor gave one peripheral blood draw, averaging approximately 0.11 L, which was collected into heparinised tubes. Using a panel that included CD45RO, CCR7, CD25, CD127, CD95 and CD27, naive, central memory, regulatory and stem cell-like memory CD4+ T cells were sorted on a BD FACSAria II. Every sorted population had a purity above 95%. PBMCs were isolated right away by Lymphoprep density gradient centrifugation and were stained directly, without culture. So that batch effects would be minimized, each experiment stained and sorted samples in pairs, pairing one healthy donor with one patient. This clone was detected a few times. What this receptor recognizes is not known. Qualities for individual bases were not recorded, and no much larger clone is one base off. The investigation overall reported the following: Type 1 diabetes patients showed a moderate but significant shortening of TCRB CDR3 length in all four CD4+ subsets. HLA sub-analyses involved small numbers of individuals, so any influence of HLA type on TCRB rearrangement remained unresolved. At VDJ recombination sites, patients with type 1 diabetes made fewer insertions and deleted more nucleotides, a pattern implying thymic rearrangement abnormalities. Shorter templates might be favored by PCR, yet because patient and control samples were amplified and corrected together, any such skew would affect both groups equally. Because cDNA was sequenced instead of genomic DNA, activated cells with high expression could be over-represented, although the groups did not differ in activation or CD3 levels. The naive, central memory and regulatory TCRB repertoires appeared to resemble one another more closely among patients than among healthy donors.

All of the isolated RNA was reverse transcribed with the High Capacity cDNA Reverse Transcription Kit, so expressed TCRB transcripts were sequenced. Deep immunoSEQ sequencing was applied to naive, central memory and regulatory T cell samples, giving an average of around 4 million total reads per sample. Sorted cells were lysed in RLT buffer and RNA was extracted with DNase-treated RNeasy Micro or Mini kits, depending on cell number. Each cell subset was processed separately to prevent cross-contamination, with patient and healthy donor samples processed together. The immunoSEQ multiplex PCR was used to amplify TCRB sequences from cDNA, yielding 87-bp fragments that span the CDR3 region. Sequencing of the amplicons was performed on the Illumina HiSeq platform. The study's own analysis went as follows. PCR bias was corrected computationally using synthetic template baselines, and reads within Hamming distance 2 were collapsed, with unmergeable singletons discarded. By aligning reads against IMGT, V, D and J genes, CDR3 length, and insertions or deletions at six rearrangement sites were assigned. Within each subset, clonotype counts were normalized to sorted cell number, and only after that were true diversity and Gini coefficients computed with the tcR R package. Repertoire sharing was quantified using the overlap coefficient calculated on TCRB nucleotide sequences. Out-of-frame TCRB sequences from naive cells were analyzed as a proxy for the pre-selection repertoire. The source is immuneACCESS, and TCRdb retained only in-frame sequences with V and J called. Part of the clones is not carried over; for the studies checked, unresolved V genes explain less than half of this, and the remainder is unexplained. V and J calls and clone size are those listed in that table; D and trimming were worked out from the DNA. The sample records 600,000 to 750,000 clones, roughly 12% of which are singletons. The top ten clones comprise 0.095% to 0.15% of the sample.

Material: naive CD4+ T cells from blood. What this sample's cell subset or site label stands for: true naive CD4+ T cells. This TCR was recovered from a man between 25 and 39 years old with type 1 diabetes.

This receptor has the CDR3 CASSLDGKETQYF. The DNA sequence is as follows: TGTGCCAGCAGCTTGGACGGAAAAGAGACCCAGTACTTC. The sequence links TRBV5-4 to TRBJ2-5; the D gene remains uncertain. CDR3 length: 13 amino acids, cysteine to phenylalanine. The only DNA kept is the CDR3, 39 bases in frame from the first base. From a lookup of the germline V gene (reference sequence), CDR1 and CDR2 are SGHNT and YYREEE. Trimming costs V 0 bases and J 3 bases, and their ends lie 6 bases apart.